The TCR beta chain under discussion was sequenced for a study of cytomegalovirus exposure and HLA in healthy donors (dated by TCRdb to 2016 to 2017). Looking at the study overall: An earlier analysis of 587 of the donors reported 250 to 350 Gb of sequence data and 117 million unique TCR beta sequences from about 179 million T cells. Among a few hundred genotyped donors of the cohort, an average of around 240,000 unique TCR beta nucleotide sequences were sequenced per donor, about a sixth of them non-productive. All discovery cohort repertoires had been generated using a single sequencing platform. To predict cytomegalovirus infection status, the study brought together high-throughput TCR immunosequencing, statistical association of individual TCRs with disease status, and machine learning. A few DR-DQ haplotypes were treated as single units for association and clustering because of strong linkage in the cohort. Alongside the repertoire data, information on donor age, sex, ethnicity and CMV serostatus was compiled. In a later analysis, previously published TCR beta repertoires from about 670 donors were re-analyzed and high-resolution HLA genotyping was added so that TCR occurrence patterns could be studied. Of the approximately 400 genotyped donors, roughly 80% were placed in the genetic ancestry cluster associated with self-reported Caucasian donors. The T cell repertoires of under 700 subjects were profiled by immunosequencing and related to cytomegalovirus serostatus. About 320 gigabases of sequencing data and roughly 90 million unique TCR sequences were included in an early release covering about 600 HLA-typed donors. Besides the first cohort of hundreds of subjects, a separate validation cohort made up of roughly 120 different subjects was used. An earlier analysis of fewer than 700 of the donors applied high-throughput TCR beta sequencing to assess whether each TCR beta V gene segment acted as functional or pseudogenic. A later genetic analysis used genome-wide SNP genotypes for about three fifths of the 666 donors, treating that subset as a discovery cohort. Typing coverage varied by locus: roughly 629-640 donors for A, B, C, DRB1 and DQB1; about 520 for DQA1; around 570 for DPA1; under 490 for DPB1. Class I and class II HLA loci were covered by the typing at four-digit resolution. The later analysis used no new phenotypic data to find candidate immune exposures, relying instead on TCR beta sequences and their occurrence across donors. The aim of the study was to test whether cataloging public T cell receptors could identify signatures of past pathogen exposure.

Overall study outcomes, separate from this receptor: Three of the identified cytomegalovirus-associated TCR beta chains were confirmed in vitro to be specific for cytomegalovirus antigens. It was suggested by the authors that the approach could potentially be generalized to other disease states and immunological phenotypes. In a later genetic analysis, a missense DCLRE1C variant was associated with V-gene and J-gene trimming of TCR beta chains, and the association was replicated in an independent cohort. The only immune exposure information available for the cohort was CMV serostatus. Assigning TCR associations to individual alleles was difficult when HLA alleles, especially DR and DQ, strongly co-occurred. Because the 87-base-pair reads could not distinguish some IMGT-functional V segments, including TRBV6-2 and TRBV6-3, those segments were excluded. In this cohort, only TCR beta chains were sequenced, and detectable features were limited by the absence of alpha or paired-chain data. Across donors, most TCR sequences were observed very rarely, whereas some public TCRs were present in many individuals. In a later analysis, HLA-associated TCR beta chains were found to be more clonally expanded and to have lower generation probabilities than equally common non-associated chains. Specific HLA alleles were associated with some 15,000 TCR beta sequences at a false discovery rate of 0.05 in a later analysis. Correlated functional status among segregating V segments might be attributable to linkage disequilibrium, but an unknown experimental factor could not be ruled out. A further reported finding was that TCR beta sequences accurately predicted the HLA-A and HLA-B alleles for most subjects in the first cohort. The earlier analysis of approximately 540 of the donors excluded some 16 rarely observed V segments, including chromosome 9 orphons, because counts were too low. Roughly uniform sequencing depth across donors was assumed in presence/absence analyses, although this assumption may not hold. According to a later analysis, parvovirus B19, influenza, CMV and Epstein-Barr virus appeared linked to several top co-occurrence clusters. The classifier was reported to diagnose cytomegalovirus status with high specificity and sensitivity in both the original and validation cohorts. Broadly in line with IMGT annotations, most TCR beta V segments showed up in productive rearrangements about 90% or about 30% of the time in an earlier analysis of around 550 of the donors. In a later analysis, most CMV-associated TCR beta chains were found to appear HLA-restricted, with HLA associations seemingly driven largely by CMV exposure. In a later analysis, TCR association rates were found to vary across HLA loci, with the most associated TCRs seen for DRB1 alleles and the fewest for HLA-C alleles. A cluster of highly shared sequence variants was judged likely to be a technical artifact of the sequencing pipeline. HLA typing was unavailable for some donors at each locus, so association tests used only the typed subset. The study gave a list of 150 to 200 TCR beta chains associated with cytomegalovirus. According to a later genetic analysis, donors in an Asian-associated ancestry cluster had fewer N-insertions in productive TCRs than the approximately 650-donor mean.

The library was generated by the immunoSEQ multiplex PCR assay. A mixture of 60 forward primers for TCR Vbeta segments and 13 reverse primers for TCR Jbeta segments was used in the multiplex PCR. Amplification of the CDR3 region of rearranged TCR beta genes was performed with a multiplex PCR assay on genomic DNA. On the Illumina HiSeq System, the amplified TCR beta libraries were sequenced as 87-base-pair reads. For the original study's pipeline: In a later analysis, some 80 million unique TCR beta chains were counted across the roughly 700 repertoires, and roughly 10 million of these chains were shared by at least two donors. To remove PCR and sequencing errors, raw reads were error-corrected and collapsed into unique sequences using a nearest-neighbor algorithm that merged closely related sequences. CDR3 sequences were aligned to IMGT reference sequences to assign V, D and J gene segments. For a sequence to be retained, at least a six-nucleotide match to both a V gene segment and a J gene segment was required. A rearrangement counted as productive if the CDR3 had no stop codons and remained in frame with V and J, and every other rearrangement counted as non-productive. CDR3 was defined by IMGT convention, running from the second conserved V-encoded cysteine to the conserved J-encoded phenylalanine. Sequences without an unambiguous match to a single V gene segment were excluded from the earlier analysis of about 600 of the donors. In an earlier analysis of roughly 500 of the donors, V segments were called functional above 56.7% productive rearrangements and were called segregating when the between-donor standard deviation exceeded 5%. A statistical classification framework was built to diagnose cytomegalovirus status from the catalog of TCR beta chain sequences. V and J gene assignment, in a later analysis, came from comparing TCR nucleotide sequences with IMGT/GENE-DB human TR gene sequences. A later analysis assigned CDR3 sequences and most-parsimonious VDJ recombination scenarios with the TCRdist pipeline. In a later analysis, each TCR beta chain was defined by its CDR3 amino acid sequence together with its V-gene family, and reads lacking a unique V-gene family were excluded. To address suspected cross-contamination and a sequencing artifact, a later analysis removed 592 highly shared, low-generation-probability nucleotide sequences. A later analysis calculated a clonal expansion index for each public chain from normalized within-repertoire ranks of inferred template counts. A later analysis computed generation probabilities with a VDJ recombination model fitted to out-of-frame rearrangements, and checked the results against IGoR. Hypergeometric tests were used in a later analysis to score TCR-TCR, TCR-HLA and TCR-CMV co-occurrence, with a repertoire-size bias correction applied to the TCR pairs. A later analysis estimated false discovery rates by permuting HLA or CMV assignments 20 times. In a later analysis, co-occurring TCRs were grouped using DBSCAN, and TCRdist sequence similarity was added for clustering within HLA-allele-positive subsets. Repertoires with fewer than 30,000 or more than 120,000 public chains, plus five repertoires with anomalous nucleotide sharing, were excluded from co-occurrence clustering. The table comes from immuneACCESS by way of TCRdb, which keeps in-frame sequences with V and J called. Part of the clones is missing from these tables; in studies checked, under half for an unresolved V gene and the rest for unknown reasons. V and J calls and clone size follow that table, whereas D and trimming were derived from the DNA. Within this sample are some 190,000 clones, with 65% to 85% of them counted one time only. Around 1.4% of the sample lies in the top ten.

Trimming removed 3 bases from V and 0 bases from J, leaving 7 bases between the germline ends. Its CDR3 holds 14 amino acids, cysteine through phenylalanine. Only the CDR3 region is kept as DNA, spanning 42 bases read in frame from base 1. From the germline V gene, CDR1 is SGHNT and CDR2 is YENEEA. Concerning this clone: This receptor's antigen is unknown. There are no base qualities to consult, and no much larger clone falls within one base.

The cohort was made up of roughly 670 healthy bone marrow donors. At the time of sampling, every cohort member was nominally healthy, though immune exposures that went unrecorded were likely present. The donor was CMV seropositive and belonged to the group of a few hundred seropositive cohort members. Each donor provided a peripheral blood sample, and peripheral blood mononuclear cells were used for TCR beta sequencing. The Qiagen DNeasy Blood Extraction Kit was used to extract genomic DNA from the blood cell samples. Sequences were obtained from PBMCs. The clonotype was recovered from a girl between 10 and 17 years old in good health and CMV-seropositive. The receptor chain draws on TRBV11-3 and TRBJ2-3; 5 matching bases give a weak D call of TRBD1. The DNA sequence follows: TGTGCCAGCAGCTTGACAGCTAGCACAGATACGCAGTATTTT. The resulting protein is CASSLTASTDTQYF. The reference TRBV11-3 and TRBJ2-3 proteins fill in what lies around the CDR3, so the full variable domain reads EAGVVQSPRYKIIEKKQPVAFWCNPISGHNTLYWYLQNLGQGPELLIRYENEEAVDDSQLPKDRFSAERLKGVDSTLKIQPAELGDSAVYLCASSLTASTDTQYFGPGTRLTVL.